These 19 T cell receptor beta chains share one sample of origin, sequenced in a study of CD8 T cells in ankylosing spondylitis. TCRdb ran MiXCR on the 5' RACE reads and lists one entry per CDR3 protein. The repertoire includes about 240,000 distinct CDR3 sequences, about 10% of them detected once, and about 6.8% sits in the top ten. Material: blood, either unsorted or a sorted T cell fraction (not recorded which). These receptors all stem from a male donor with ankylosing spondylitis or in good health (not recorded which).

V gene TRBV4-2 combines with J gene TRBJ1-1; 7 bases fit TRBD1. The ends lost 7 bases at V and 0 bases at J; junction bases unmatched: 8. The CDR3 is 15 residues long. Germline V CDR1 and CDR2: LGHNA, YNFKEQ. The CDR3 region is CASTRQGGMNTEAFF. In nucleotides, the CDR3 is TGTGCCAGCACCCGGCAGGGGGGGATGAACACTGAAGCTTTCTTT.

This clonotype occurred a few times. V and J are TRBV29-1 and TRBJ2-5, with TRBD2 as a possible D gene (5 bases). Trimming shortened V by 7 bases and J by 5 bases, and 14 bases separated the two germline ends. This CDR3 has 12 amino acids. Germline lookup yields CDR1 SQVTM and CDR2 ANQGSEA. The CDR3 nucleotides read TGCAGCGCCATTGGACTTCTCGAGACCCAGTACTTC. It is translated as CSAIGLLETQYF.

This chain joins TRBV7-2 and TRBJ2-5; 8 bases line up with TRBD2. The CDR3 contains 16 residues. From germline, CDR1 is SGHTA and CDR2 FQGNSA. Trimming removed 1 base from V and 0 bases from J; junction bases left unmatched: 4. The CDR3: CASSLGLATYQETQYF. CDR3 nucleotides: TGTGCCAGCAGCTTAGGACTAGCGACGTACCAAGAGACCCAGTACTTC.

This clonotype was seen repeatedly, ten times or more. The chain links TRBV20-1 to TRBJ2-3; 12 bases fit TRBD2. CDR1 DFQATT and CDR2 SNEGSKA come from the germline V gene (reference sequence). The V and J ends lost 4 bases and 2 bases, in that order; junction bases with no gene match: 4. The CDR3 runs to 15 residues. The CDR3 protein is CSAILAGGLTDTQYF. DNA for the CDR3: TGCAGTGCTATACTAGCGGGGGGTCTCACAGATACGCAGTATTTT.

Ten or more counts support this clonotype. This sequence joins TRBV7-6 and TRBJ1-2; a weak D match, TRBD1 (5 bases). Trimming shortened V by 1 base and J by 0 bases, and 12 bases separated the two germline ends. The CDR3 totals 16 residues. Germline CDR1 SGHVS, CDR2 FNYEAQ. The CDR3 protein is CASSLENRISNYGYTF. Written as DNA, the CDR3 is TGTGCCAGCAGCTTAGAGAACAGGATTTCTAACTATGGCTACACCTTC.

This clonotype was observed a few times. The rearrangement uses TRBV5-1 and TRBJ2-1; 9 nucleotides agree with TRBD2. The CDR3 totals 15 residues. The germline V gene has CDR1 SGHRS and CDR2 YFSETQ. V was clipped by 4 bases and J by 4 bases; unmatched bases: 6. Written as DNA, the CDR3 is TGCGCCAGCAGCCCCGTTGCGGGAGGGTACAATGAGCAGTTCTTC. This translates into CASSPVAGGYNEQFF.

Many counts were recorded for this clonotype. V usage is TRBV5-1 and J usage is TRBJ2-2, with 11 bases aligning to TRBD2. V gave up 2 bases and J gave up 3 bases; unmatched junction bases: 6. CDR1 SGHRS and CDR2 YFSETQ come from the germline V gene. This CDR3 has 17 residues. The CDR3 region is CASSFRLAGGDTGELFF. CDR3 bases: TGCGCCAGCAGCTTCCGGCTAGCGGGAGGCGACACCGGGGAGCTGTTTTTT.

V is TRBV7-3 and J is TRBJ2-5; 7 positions match TRBD2. This CDR3 is 13 amino acids long. The V gene's germline CDR1 is SGHTA and CDR2 FQGTGA. With 5 bases clipped from V and 5 bases from J, the junction kept 5 bases outside the gene matches. CDR3 loop: CASSRAGFETQYF. DNA for the CDR3: TGTGCCAGCAGCAGAGCGGGATTCGAGACCCAGTACTTC.

The chain has TRBV4-2 and TRBJ2-7; possible D gene TRBD2, 6 bases. This CDR3 contains 16 residues. Germline V gene data show CDR1 as LGHNA and CDR2 as YNFKEQ. The V and J ends lost 0 bases and 4 bases respectively, with 16 bases between them. CDR3 region: CASSQDFKRAPYEQYF. CDR3 in DNA: TGTGCCAGCAGCCAAGATTTTAAGCGGGCGCCTTACGAGCAGTACTTC.

This clonotype was observed a handful of times. The chain links TRBV7-9 to TRBJ1-1; D unclear. This CDR3 is 12 amino acids long. Per germline, CDR1 SEHNR and CDR2 FQNEAQ (reference sequence). Trimming shortened V by 1 base and J by 6 bases, and 6 bases separated the two germline ends. The CDR3 DNA reads as TGTGCCAGCAGCTTAGGGATCCCTGAAGCTTTCTTT. This codes for CASSLGIPEAFF.

Many counts were recorded for this clonotype. The genes are TRBV12-3 or TRBV12-4 and TRBJ2-4, with D tentatively TRBD2 (6 bases). The V end was cut by 5 bases, the J end by 7 bases, with 18 bases between. This CDR3 is built from 15 residues. CDR3 nucleotides: TGTGCCAGCAGTCAAACTCTCGGGGGTATGAACATTCAGTACTTC. Translation: CASSQTLGGMNIQYF.

This clonotype was seen repeatedly, ten times or more. The gene calls are TRBV6-1 and TRBJ2-3, with 8 bases fitting TRBD1. Per the germline V gene, CDR1 is MNHNS and CDR2 is SASEGT. The CDR3 runs 15 residues. V shed 1 base and J 2 bases; nucleotides not matched to a gene: 2. CDR3 sequence reads: CASSEGQGSTDTQYF. CDR3 in DNA: TGTGCCAGCAGTGAAGGACAGGGGTCCACAGATACGCAGTATTTT.

V gene TRBV29-1 combines with J gene TRBJ2-3; D unclear. CDR1 SQVTM and CDR2 ANQGSEA come from the germline V gene. Between the trimmed V and J ends, which lost 0 bases and 3 bases, there was a span of 7 bases. The CDR3 has 13 residues. CDR3 protein: CSVEDDKTDTQYF. The CDR3 DNA reads TGCAGCGTTGAAGATGACAAGACAGATACGCAGTATTTT.

CDR3 in amino acids: CASSLSAGASGEQFF. CDR3 nucleotide sequence: TGTGCCAGCAGCTTATCAGCGGGAGCTAGCGGTGAGCAGTTCTTC. The chain recombines TRBV7-2 with TRBJ2-1; 8 bases are shared with TRBD2. The CDR3 is 15 residues long. Germline V gene lookup returns CDR1 SGHTA and CDR2 FQGNSA. V lost 2 bases and J lost 9; bases outside the gene matches: 9.

This clonotype was recorded many times. The chain has TRBV5-8 and TRBJ2-2; D gene uncertain. This CDR3 comprises 14 residues. Germline CDR1 and CDR2: SGHTS and YDEGEE. Trimming took 2 bases from V and 7 from J, leaving 12 bases between them. This CDR3 is CASSFRRAFGELFF. The CDR3 DNA reads TGTGCCAGCAGCTTCCGCCGAGCATTCGGGGAGCTGTTTTTT.

This clonotype was recorded at least ten times. This chain connects TRBV12-3 or TRBV12-4 to TRBJ1-4; tentative D call: TRBD1 (5 bases). V was shortened by 4 bases and J by 10 bases, with 16 bases between the two germline ends. This CDR3 has 14 residues. The DNA of the CDR3 is TGTGCCAGCAGTTCCTCGGGGACGCAAGGAAAACTGTTTTTT. Translating it yields CASSSSGTQGKLFF.

This clonotype came up many times. The chain recombines TRBV12-3 or TRBV12-4 with TRBJ2-2; D not resolved. This CDR3 has 16 amino acids. Trimming stripped 1 base from V and 3 bases from J, with 12 bases between. CDR3 in DNA: TGTGCCAGCAGTTTAGTGGCTAGTCAGTACACCGGGGAGCTGTTTTTT. It is translated as CASSLVASQYTGELFF.

The V and J genes are TRBV5-1 and TRBJ2-2, with 7 bases fitting TRBD2. V shed 5 bases and J 0 bases; nucleotides not matched to a gene: 7. Germline CDR1 and CDR2: SGHRS and YFSETQ. This CDR3 region has 16 residues. The CDR3 is CASSLRLATNTGELFF. CDR3 sequence (DNA): TGCGCCAGCAGTTTAAGACTAGCCACGAACACCGGGGAGCTGTTTTTT.

This clonotype appeared a few times. With a much larger clone just one base away, this may be a read error. The gene calls are TRBV27 and TRBJ2-7; 8 bases fit TRBD1. CDR3 length: 12 amino acids. The V gene end was trimmed by 5 bases and the J gene end by 6 bases; junction bases not matched to a gene: 3. Germline assignment: CDR1 MNHEY and CDR2 SMNVEV (reference sequence). The CDR3 here is CASSPTGGEQYF. CDR3 in DNA: TGTGCCAGCAGTCCAACAGGGGGCGAGCAGTACTTC.